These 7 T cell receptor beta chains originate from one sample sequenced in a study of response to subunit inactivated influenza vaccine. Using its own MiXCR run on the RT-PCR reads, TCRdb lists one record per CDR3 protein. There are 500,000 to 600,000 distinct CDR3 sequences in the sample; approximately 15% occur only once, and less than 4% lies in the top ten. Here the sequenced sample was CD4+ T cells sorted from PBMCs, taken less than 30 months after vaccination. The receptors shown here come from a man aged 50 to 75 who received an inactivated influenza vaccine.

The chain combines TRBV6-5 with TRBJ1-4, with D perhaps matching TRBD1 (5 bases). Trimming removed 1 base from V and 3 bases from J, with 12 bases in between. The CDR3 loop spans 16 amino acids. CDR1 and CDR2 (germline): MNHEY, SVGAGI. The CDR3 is CASSYYAGLANEKLFF. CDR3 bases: TGTGCCAGCAGTTACTATGCAGGGTTGGCTAATGAAAAACTGTTTTTT.

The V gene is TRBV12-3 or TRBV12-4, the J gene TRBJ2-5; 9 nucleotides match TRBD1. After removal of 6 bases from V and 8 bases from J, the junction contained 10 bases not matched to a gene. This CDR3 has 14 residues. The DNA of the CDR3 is TGTGCCAGCAGAATAACAGGGGGCCGCGGAACCCAGTACTTC. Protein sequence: CASRITGGRGTQYF.

The CDR3 DNA sequence: TGTGCCAGCAGCCCCCAGGGACAGGGTCTGAACACTGAAGCTTTCTTT. Translated, it gives CASSPQGQGLNTEAFF. The chain couples TRBV9 to TRBJ1-1, with 9 bases fitting TRBD1. With 4 bases clipped from V and 0 bases from J, the junction kept 7 bases outside the gene matches. Looked up from germline, CDR1 is SGDLS and CDR2 is YYNGEE. This CDR3 is 16 amino acids long.

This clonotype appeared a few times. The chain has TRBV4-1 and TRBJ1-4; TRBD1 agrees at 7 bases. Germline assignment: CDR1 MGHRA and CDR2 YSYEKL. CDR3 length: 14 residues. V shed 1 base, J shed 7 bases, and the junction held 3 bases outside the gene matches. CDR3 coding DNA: TGCGCCAGCAGCCAAGCCGGGACAGCTGAAAAACTGTTTTTT. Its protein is CASSQAGTAEKLFF.

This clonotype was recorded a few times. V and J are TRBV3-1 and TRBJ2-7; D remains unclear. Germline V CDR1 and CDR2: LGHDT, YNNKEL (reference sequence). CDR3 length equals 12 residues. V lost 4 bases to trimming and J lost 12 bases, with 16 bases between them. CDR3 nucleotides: TGTGCCAGCAGCCTATCTGGGCAGGTTCGGTACTTC. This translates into CASSLSGQVRYF.

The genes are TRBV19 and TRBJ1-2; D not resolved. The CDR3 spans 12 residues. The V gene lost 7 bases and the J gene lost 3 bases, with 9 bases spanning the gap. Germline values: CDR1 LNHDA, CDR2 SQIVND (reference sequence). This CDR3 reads CASKRQDYGYTF. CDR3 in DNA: TGTGCCAGTAAACGGCAGGACTATGGCTACACCTTC.

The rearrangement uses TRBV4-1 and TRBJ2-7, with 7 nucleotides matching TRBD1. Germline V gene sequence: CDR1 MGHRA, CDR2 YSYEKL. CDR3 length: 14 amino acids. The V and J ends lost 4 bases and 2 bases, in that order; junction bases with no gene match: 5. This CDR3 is CASSLSTGPYEQYF. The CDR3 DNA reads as TGCGCCAGCAGCCTATCGACAGGGCCCTACGAGCAGTACTTC.